This T cell receptor (beta chain) was observed in a study of blood T cell repertoires in COVID-19. Profiled with immunoSEQ multiplex PCR; TCRdb holds only in-frame clones, not every one. The sample lists roughly 350,000 clones; around 85% were seen once. The CDR3 consists of 17 residues. The germline CDR1 and CDR2 sequences are MNHEY and SVGEGT. V shed 2 bases, J shed 4 bases, and the junction held 10 bases outside the gene matches. The genes are TRBV6-2 or TRBV6-3 and TRBJ2-5, with 10 bases matching TRBD1. The sequenced sample consisted of peripheral blood. The sequence came from a woman between 18 and 30 years old with acute or convalescent COVID-19. CDR3 bases: TGTGCCAGCAGTTACCCCGGGACAGGGGTCGGACGAGAGACCCAGTACTTC. As protein: CASSYPGTGVGRETQYF.